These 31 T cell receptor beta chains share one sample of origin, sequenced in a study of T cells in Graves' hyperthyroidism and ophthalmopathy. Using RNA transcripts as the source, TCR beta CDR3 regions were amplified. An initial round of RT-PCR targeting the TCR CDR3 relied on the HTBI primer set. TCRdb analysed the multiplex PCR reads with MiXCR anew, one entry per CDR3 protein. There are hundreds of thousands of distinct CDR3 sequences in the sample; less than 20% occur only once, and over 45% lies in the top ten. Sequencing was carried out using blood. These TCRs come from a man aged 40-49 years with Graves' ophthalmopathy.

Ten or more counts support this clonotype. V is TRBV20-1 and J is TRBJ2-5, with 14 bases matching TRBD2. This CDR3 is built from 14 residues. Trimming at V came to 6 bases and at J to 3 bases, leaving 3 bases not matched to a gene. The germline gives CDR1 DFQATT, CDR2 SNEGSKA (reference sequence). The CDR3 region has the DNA TGCAGTGCCCCGACTAGCGGGAGGGAAGAGACCCAGTACTTC. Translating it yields CSAPTSGREETQYF.

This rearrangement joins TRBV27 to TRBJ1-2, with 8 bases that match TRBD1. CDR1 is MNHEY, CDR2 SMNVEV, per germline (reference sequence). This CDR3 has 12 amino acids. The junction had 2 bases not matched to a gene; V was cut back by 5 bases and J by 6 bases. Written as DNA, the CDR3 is TGTGCCAGCAGTCAACAGGGGGATGGCTACACCTTC. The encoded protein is CASSQQGDGYTF.

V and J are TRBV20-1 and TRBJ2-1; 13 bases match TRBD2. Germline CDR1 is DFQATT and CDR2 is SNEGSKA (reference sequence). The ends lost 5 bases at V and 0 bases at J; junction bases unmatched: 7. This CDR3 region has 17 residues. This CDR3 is CSAWTSGGRSSYNEQFF. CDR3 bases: TGCAGTGCTTGGACTAGCGGGGGCCGGAGCTCCTACAATGAGCAGTTCTTC.

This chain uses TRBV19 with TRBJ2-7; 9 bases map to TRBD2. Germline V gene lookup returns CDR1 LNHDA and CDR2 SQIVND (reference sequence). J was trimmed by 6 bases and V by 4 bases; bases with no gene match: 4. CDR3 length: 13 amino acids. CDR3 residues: CASSTGLASEQYF. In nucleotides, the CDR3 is TGTGCCAGTAGTACCGGACTAGCGTCCGAGCAGTACTTC.

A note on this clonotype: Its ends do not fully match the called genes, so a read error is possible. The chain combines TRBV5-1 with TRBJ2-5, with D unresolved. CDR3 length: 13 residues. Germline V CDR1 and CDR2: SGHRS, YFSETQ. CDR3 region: CASSVGILETQYF. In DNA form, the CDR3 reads TGTGCCAGCAGCGTAGGGATCCTGGAGACCCAGTACTTC.

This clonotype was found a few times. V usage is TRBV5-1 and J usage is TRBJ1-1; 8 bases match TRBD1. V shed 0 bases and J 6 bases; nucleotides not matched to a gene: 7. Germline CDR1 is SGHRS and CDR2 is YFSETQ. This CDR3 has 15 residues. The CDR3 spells CASSLEQGVPAEAFF. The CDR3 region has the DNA TGCGCCAGCAGCTTGGAACAGGGGGTTCCGGCTGAAGCTTTCTTT.

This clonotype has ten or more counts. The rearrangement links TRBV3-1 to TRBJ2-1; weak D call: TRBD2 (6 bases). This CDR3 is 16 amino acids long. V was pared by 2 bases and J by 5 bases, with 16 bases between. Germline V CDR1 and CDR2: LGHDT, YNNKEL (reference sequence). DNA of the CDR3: TGTGCCAGCAGCCAATCTGGACTACACGGGAACAATGAGCAGTTCTTC. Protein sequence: CASSQSGLHGNNEQFF.

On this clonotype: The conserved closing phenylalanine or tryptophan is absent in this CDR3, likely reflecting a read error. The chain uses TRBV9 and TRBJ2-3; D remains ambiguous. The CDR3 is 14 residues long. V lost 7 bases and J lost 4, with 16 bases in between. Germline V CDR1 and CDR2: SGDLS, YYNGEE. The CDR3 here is CASGPREAPDTQYY. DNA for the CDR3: TGTGCCAGCGGTCCTAGAGAGGCCCCAGATACGCAGTATTAT.

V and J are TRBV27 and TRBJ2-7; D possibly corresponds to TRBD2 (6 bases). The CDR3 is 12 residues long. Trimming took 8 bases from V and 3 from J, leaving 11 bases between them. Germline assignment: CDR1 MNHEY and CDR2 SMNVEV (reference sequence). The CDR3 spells CASGEVFYEQYF. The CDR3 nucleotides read TGTGCCAGCGGGGAGGTCTTCTACGAGCAGTACTTC.

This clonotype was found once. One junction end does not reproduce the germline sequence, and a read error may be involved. CDR3 amino acids: CTSSSTGASDTQYF. In nucleotides, the CDR3 is TGTACCAGCAGCTCGACAGGGGCCTCAGATACGCAGTATTTT. The V call is TRBV7-3, the J call TRBJ2-3; 8 bases fit TRBD1. Germline-derived CDR1 and CDR2 are SGHTA and FQGTGA. The CDR3 is 14 residues long.

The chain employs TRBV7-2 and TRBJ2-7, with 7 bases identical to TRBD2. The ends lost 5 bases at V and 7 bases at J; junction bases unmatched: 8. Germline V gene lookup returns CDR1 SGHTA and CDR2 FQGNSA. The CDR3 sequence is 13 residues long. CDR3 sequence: CASSTQLASEQYF. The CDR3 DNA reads TGTGCCAGCAGCACCCAACTAGCGTCGGAGCAGTACTTC.

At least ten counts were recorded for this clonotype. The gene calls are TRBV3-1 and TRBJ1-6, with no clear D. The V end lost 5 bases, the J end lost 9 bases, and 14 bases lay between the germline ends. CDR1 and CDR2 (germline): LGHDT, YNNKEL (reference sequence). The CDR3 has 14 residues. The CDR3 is CASSRGYFASPLHF. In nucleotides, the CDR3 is TGTGCCAGCAGCAGAGGTTATTTTGCTTCACCCCTCCACTTT.

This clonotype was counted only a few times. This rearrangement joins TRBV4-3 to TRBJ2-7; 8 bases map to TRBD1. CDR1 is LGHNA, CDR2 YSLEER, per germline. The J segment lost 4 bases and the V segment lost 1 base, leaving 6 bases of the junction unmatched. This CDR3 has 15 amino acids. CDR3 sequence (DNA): TGCGCCAGCAGCCAAGTCAGGGGGCGTCGGTACGAGCAGTACTTC. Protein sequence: CASSQVRGRRYEQYF.

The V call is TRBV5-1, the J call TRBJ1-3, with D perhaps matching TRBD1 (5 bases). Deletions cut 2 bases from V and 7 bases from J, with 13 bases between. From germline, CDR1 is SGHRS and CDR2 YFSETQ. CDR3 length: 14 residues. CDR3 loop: CASSFRDLGNTIYF. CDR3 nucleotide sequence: TGCGCCAGCAGCTTCAGGGATTTGGGGAACACCATATATTTT.

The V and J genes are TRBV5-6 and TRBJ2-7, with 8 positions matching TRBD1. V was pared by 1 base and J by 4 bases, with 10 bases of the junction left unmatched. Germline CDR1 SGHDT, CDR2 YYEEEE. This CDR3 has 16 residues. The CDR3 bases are TGTGCCAGCAGCTTGTTGATCCAGGGGGCAGGTTACGAGCAGTACTTC. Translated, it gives CASSLLIQGAGYEQYF.

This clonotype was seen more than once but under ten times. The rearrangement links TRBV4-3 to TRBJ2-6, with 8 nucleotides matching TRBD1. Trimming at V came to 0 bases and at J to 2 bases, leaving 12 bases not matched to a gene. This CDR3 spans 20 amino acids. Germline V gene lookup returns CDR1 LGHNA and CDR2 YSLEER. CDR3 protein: CASSQDRAGGAFTGANVLTF. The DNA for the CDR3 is TGCGCCAGCAGCCAAGATAGGGCAGGGGGCGCGTTCACTGGGGCCAACGTCCTGACTTTC.

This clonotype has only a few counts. CDR3 residues: CASSQVGTSAEYF. The CDR3 DNA is TGCGCCAGCAGCCAAGTTGGCACTTCCGCAGAGTACTTC. The genes are TRBV4-1 and TRBJ2-5; the D is unclear. The CDR3 consists of 13 residues. Between the trimmed V and J ends, which lost 1 base and 12 bases, there was a span of 15 bases. Germline V lookup: CDR1 MGHRA, CDR2 YSYEKL.

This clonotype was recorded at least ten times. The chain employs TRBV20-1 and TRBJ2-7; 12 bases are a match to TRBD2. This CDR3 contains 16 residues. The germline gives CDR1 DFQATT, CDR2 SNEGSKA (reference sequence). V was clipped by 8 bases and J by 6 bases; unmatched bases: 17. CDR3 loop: CSPLPSGRASLREQYF. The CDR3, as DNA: TGCAGTCCGCTACCTAGCGGGAGGGCAAGTCTTCGCGAGCAGTACTTC.

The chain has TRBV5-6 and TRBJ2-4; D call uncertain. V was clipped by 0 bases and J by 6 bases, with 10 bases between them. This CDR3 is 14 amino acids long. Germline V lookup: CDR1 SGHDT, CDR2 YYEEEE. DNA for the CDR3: TGTGCCAGCAGCTTGGATGTCGCCGGAAACATTCAGTACTTC. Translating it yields CASSLDVAGNIQYF.

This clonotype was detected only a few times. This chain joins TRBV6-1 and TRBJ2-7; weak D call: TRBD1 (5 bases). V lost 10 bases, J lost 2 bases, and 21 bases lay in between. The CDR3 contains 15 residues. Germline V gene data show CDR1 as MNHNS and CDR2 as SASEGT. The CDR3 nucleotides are TGTGCCACCAATGATATGTGGGCAGGGACCTACGAGCAGTACTTC. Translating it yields CATNDMWAGTYEQYF.

In DNA, the CDR3 is TGTGCCAGCAGTTTGTCCGGGACTAGCTCCTACGAGCAGTACTTC. This translates into CASSLSGTSSYEQYF. The chain couples TRBV27 to TRBJ2-7; 8 positions agree with TRBD2. Germline V gene lookup returns CDR1 MNHEY and CDR2 SMNVEV (reference sequence). This CDR3 comprises 15 residues. V dropped 3 bases and J dropped 0; count of bases not matched to a gene: 4.

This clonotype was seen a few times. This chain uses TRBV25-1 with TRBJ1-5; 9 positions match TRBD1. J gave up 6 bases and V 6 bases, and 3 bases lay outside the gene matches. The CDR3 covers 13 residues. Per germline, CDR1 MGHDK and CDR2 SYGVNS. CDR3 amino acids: CASSTGGSQPQHF. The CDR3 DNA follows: TGTGCCAGCAGCACAGGGGGCTCTCAGCCCCAGCATTTT.

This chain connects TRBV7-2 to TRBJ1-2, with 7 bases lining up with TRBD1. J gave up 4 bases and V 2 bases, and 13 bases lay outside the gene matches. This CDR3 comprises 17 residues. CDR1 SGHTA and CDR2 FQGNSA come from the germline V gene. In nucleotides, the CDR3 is TGTGCCAGCAGCTTAAGGATGAGACAGGGTCGATTCTATGGCTACACCTTC. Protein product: CASSLRMRQGRFYGYTF.

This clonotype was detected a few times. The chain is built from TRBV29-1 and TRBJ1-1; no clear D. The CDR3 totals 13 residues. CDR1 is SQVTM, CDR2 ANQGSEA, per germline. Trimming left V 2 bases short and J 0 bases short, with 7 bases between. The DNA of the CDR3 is TGCAGCGTTGAATCGGGTGTGAACACTGAAGCTTTCTTT. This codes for CSVESGVNTEAFF. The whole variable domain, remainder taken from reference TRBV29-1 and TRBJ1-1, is SAVISQKPSRDICQRGTSLTIQCQVDSQVTMMFWYRQQPGQSLTLIATANQGSEATYESGFVIDKFPISRPNLTFSTLTVSNMSPEDSSIYLCSVESGVNTEAFFGQGTRLTVV.

CDR3 in DNA: TGTGCCAGCAGTGGCCCGGGACAGGGAAATACCGGGGAGCTGTTTTTT. This encodes CASSGPGQGNTGELFF. The chain has TRBV6-1 and TRBJ2-2; 9 bases fit TRBD1. Germline V gives CDR1 MNHNS, CDR2 SASEGT. V dropped 4 bases and J dropped 5; count of bases not matched to a gene: 8. CDR3 length: 16 residues.

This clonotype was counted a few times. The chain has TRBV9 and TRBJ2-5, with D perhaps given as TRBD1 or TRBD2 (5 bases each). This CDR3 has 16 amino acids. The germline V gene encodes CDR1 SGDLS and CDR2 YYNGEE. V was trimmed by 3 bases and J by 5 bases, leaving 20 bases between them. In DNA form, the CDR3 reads TGTGCCAGCAGCGCCGCGGCGGGCAGGGTCCACGAGACCCAGTACTTC. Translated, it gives CASSAAAGRVHETQYF.

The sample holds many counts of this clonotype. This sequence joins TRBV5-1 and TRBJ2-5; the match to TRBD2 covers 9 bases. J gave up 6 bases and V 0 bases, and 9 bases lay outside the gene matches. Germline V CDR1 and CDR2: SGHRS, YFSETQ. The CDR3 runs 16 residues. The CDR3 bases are TGCGCCAGCAGCTTGGGGGCTAGCGGGGCCCAGAAGACCCAGTACTTC. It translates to CASSLGASGAQKTQYF.

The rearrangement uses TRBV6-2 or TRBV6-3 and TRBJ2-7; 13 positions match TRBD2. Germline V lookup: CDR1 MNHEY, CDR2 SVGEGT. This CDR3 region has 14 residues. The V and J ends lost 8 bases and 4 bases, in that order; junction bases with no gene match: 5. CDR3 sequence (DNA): TGTGCCAGCTGGGGACTAGCGGGACCTTACGAGCAGTACTTC. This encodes CASWGLAGPYEQYF.

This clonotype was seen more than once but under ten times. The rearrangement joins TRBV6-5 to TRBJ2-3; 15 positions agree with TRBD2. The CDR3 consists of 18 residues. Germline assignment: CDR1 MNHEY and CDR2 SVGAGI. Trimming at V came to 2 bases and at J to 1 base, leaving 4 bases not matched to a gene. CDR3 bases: TGTGCCAGCAGTTACACGTGGACTAGCGGGAGGGGCACAGATACGCAGTATTTT. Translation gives CASSYTWTSGRGTDTQYF.

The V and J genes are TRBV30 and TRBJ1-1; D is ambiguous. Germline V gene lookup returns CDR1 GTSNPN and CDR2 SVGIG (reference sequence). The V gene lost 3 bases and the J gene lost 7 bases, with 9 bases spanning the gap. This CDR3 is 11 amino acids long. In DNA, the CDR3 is TGTGCCTGGAGCTTCAGCGTTGAAGCTTTCTTT. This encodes CAWSFSVEAFF. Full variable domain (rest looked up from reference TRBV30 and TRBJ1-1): SQTIHQWPATLVQPVGSPLSLECTVEGTSNPNLYWYRQAAGRGLQLLFYSVGIGQISSEVPQNLSASRPQDRQFILSSKKLLLSDSGFYLCAWSFSVEAFFGQGTRLTVV.

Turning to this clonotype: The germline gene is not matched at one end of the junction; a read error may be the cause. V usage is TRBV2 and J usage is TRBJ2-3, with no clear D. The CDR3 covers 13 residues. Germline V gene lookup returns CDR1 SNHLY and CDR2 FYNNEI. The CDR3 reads CASGESRTDTQYF. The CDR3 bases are TGTGCCAGCGGTGAAAGTCGCACAGATACGCAGTATTTT.